This T cell receptor (beta chain) appears in the sequencing data of a study of T cell changes during pregnancy in multiple sclerosis. CDR1 and CDR2 from the germline V gene are SQVTM and ANQGSEA. Deletions cut 5 bases from V and 2 bases from J, with 13 bases between. The CDR3 loop spans 13 amino acids. The assay was immunoSEQ multiplex PCR, and TCRdb's table has in-frame clones only and misses some. Of tens of thousands of clones listed, roughly 92% are singletons. The chain uses TRBV29-1 and TRBJ2-7; maybe TRBD2 (6 bases). This clonotype originated in a female donor with multiple sclerosis, enrolled in a pregnancy study. The input for sequencing was CD4+ T cells from peripheral blood mononuclear cells, taken in the third trimester of pregnancy. CDR3 region: CSVQSGTAYEQYF. DNA of the CDR3: TGCAGCGTTCAGTCTGGGACTGCCTACGAGCAGTACTTC.